The present T cell receptor (beta chain) was sequenced within a study of blood T cell repertoires in COVID-19. About the study: Collection of acute and convalescent COVID-19 samples took place in the United States, Italy and Spain.

How the authors handled the data: How many nucleated cells were present was estimated from reference gene primer amplification. Data came from immunoSEQ multiplex PCR; TCRdb stores just in-frame clones and leaves some out. V and J calls and clone size are given by that table; D and trimming were obtained from the DNA. Here the sample spans tens of thousands of clones, around 81% being singletons. What was sequenced was peripheral blood. This clonotype was sampled from a man older than 75 with COVID-19, enrolled during active disease.

For the CDR3, the DNA is TGTGCCAGCAGTTTACGGTTCAGGTCCCCGGGGGGGGAGACCCAGTACTTC. It translates to CASSLRFRSPGGETQYF. The chain uses TRBV28 and TRBJ2-5; 8 bases are shared with TRBD2. The germline V gene encodes CDR1 MDHEN and CDR2 SYDVKM. The CDR3 sequence is 17 residues long. After removal of 2 bases from V and 5 bases from J, the junction contained 13 bases not matched to a gene.